This TCR beta chain was found in a study of T cell responses to AZD1222 COVID-19 vaccine. Assay used: immunoSEQ multiplex PCR; TCRdb lists only in-frame clones, some missing. The table has about 62,000 clones, roughly 90% seen once. This clone has a handful of counts. This TCR was recovered from an adult in good health. The starting material was peripheral blood, obtained on day 0 of AZD1222 vaccination.

DNA for the CDR3: TGTGCCAGCAGCCAAGATGAGGGGATTTCGTATGGCTACACCTTC. Translating it yields CASSQDEGISYGYTF. The rearrangement joins TRBV14 to TRBJ1-2; D might be TRBD1 (5 bases). The CDR3 totals 15 residues. The V gene's germline CDR1 is SGHDN and CDR2 FVKESK. Trimming cost V 0 bases and J 5 bases, with 13 bases left between them.